This T cell receptor beta chain was observed in a study of early T cells in non-severe SARS-CoV-2 infection. This clonotype was counted at least ten times. V lost 1 base and J lost 3, with 9 bases in between. The CDR3 consists of 13 residues. From germline, CDR1 is SQVTM and CDR2 ANQGSEA. TCRdb used MiXCR to reprocess the 5' RACE reads, holding one entry per CDR3 protein. The sample contains 75,000 to 100,000 distinct CDR3 sequences, roughly 14% of which appear only once. This clonotype originated in an adult who was a healthcare worker with PCR-confirmed SARS-CoV-2 infection or an uninfected control (not recorded which). The chain employs TRBV29-1 and TRBJ2-5, with no clear D. Input material: whole blood. The CDR3 DNA reads TGCAGCGTTGAAGGGCAGATGAAAGAGACCCAGTACTTC. This codes for CSVEGQMKETQYF.